This T cell receptor beta chain was found in a study of shared clonotypes between healthy human individuals. Germline CDR1 reads LNHDA; CDR2 reads SQIVND (reference sequence). Trimming cost V 6 bases and J 10 bases, with 19 bases left between them. This CDR3 contains 14 residues. The naive CD8 population came from CD45RO-negative cells selected for CCR7, without terminally differentiated effector memory CD45RA+ cells. It was at deep level that the assay was run. The table came from immunoSEQ multiplex PCR; TCRdb's copy has only in-frame clones and leaves some out. In the table there are hundreds of thousands of clones, around 96% of which are singletons. Study-wide results and limits: In contrast to clonotypes shared by all four donors, non-shared clonotypes had lower generation probabilities.

Remarks on this clone: Its specificity is not known.

The clonotype originates from a woman aged 30 to 39 in good health. Specimen: naive CD8+ T cells sorted from blood. V usage is TRBV19 and J usage is TRBJ2-1; weak D call: TRBD1 (6 bases). The CDR3 sequence: CASSLGQTSGEQFF. The CDR3 DNA is TGTGCCAGTAGCCTAGGACAGACCTCCGGGGAGCAGTTCTTC.